The 32 T cell receptor beta chains in this list originate from one sample, sequenced in a study of T cells in Graves' hyperthyroidism and ophthalmopathy. RNA transcripts gave rise to amplified TCR beta CDR3 regions. Using the HTBI primer set, a first-round RT-PCR was run on the TCR CDR3. MiXCR was run by TCRdb on the multiplex PCR reads, yielding one entry per CDR3 protein. The profile shows about 250,000 distinct CDR3 sequences, over 20% of them singletons. The sequencing sample was made of blood. These receptors were collected from a woman in her 40s with Graves' ophthalmopathy.

This chain connects TRBV6-4 to TRBJ2-1; D might be TRBD2 (5 bases). This CDR3 region has 14 residues. Germline CDR1 is MRHNA and CDR2 is SNTAGT. Trimming removed 2 bases at V and 2 bases at J, with 7 bases between. This CDR3 reads CASSDAGPYNEQFF. Written as DNA, the CDR3 is TGTGCCAGCAGTGACGCGGGTCCCTACAATGAGCAGTTCTTC.

This clonotype has just a few counts. This chain uses TRBV19 with TRBJ2-7; D is ambiguous. V lost 7 bases to trimming and J lost 2 bases, with 15 bases between them. CDR3 length equals 14 residues. Germline lookup yields CDR1 LNHDA and CDR2 SQIVND (reference sequence). Here the CDR3 reads CASKIGWQTYEQYF. The CDR3 DNA reads as TGTGCCAGTAAAATAGGGTGGCAGACCTACGAGCAGTACTTC.

The rearrangement joins TRBV28 to TRBJ2-3, with 10 bases lining up with TRBD2. The CDR3 is 15 residues long. V dropped 2 bases and J dropped 6; count of bases not matched to a gene: 5. The V gene's germline CDR1 is MDHEN and CDR2 SYDVKM. The CDR3 loop reads CASSLTSGTHDTQYF. The CDR3 DNA follows: TGTGCCAGCAGTTTAACTAGCGGGACACACGATACGCAGTATTTT.

This clonotype has at least ten counts. This may be a read error, as it is one base from a much larger clone. The V call is TRBV6-1, the J call TRBJ2-4, with D perhaps TRBD1 (6 bases). CDR3 length: 18 amino acids. The germline V gene has CDR1 MNHNS and CDR2 SASEGT. CDR3 in DNA: TGTGCCAGCAGTGCCTATCGGGACACCCTCGTTGCCAAAAACGTTCAGTACTTC. Protein product: CASSAYRDTLVAKNVQYF.

The genes are TRBV28 and TRBJ2-7; D gene uncertain. V was cut by 10 bases and J by 2 bases, with 18 bases left in between. The germline CDR1 and CDR2 sequences are MDHEN and SYDVKM. The CDR3 runs 14 residues. CDR3 protein: CATTYHVGTYEQYF. CDR3 DNA: TGTGCCACCACCTATCACGTCGGTACCTACGAGCAGTACTTC.

The rearrangement joins TRBV7-2 to TRBJ1-1; TRBD1 is a possible D gene (6 bases). The CDR3 extends over 15 amino acids. Germline V gene sequence: CDR1 SGHTA, CDR2 FQGNSA. The germline V and J ends were trimmed by 5 bases and 1 base, with 14 bases remaining between them. CDR3 in amino acids: CASSAEGQPNTEAFF. The CDR3, as DNA: TGTGCCAGCAGCGCCGAGGGACAACCGAACACTGAAGCTTTCTTT.

The chain is built from TRBV28 and TRBJ2-7; 7 nucleotides agree with TRBD2. The V and J ends lost 4 bases and 0 bases, in that order; junction bases with no gene match: 6. CDR3 length: 15 amino acids. Germline V gene data show CDR1 as MDHEN and CDR2 as SYDVKM. CDR3 in amino acids: CASSYSAGFSYEQYF. As DNA, the CDR3 is TGTGCCAGCAGTTATTCAGCGGGATTCTCCTACGAGCAGTACTTC.

This clonotype was recorded a few times. V usage is TRBV28 and J usage is TRBJ2-7; 11 bases are shared with TRBD1. The CDR3 has 12 amino acids. Germline V gives CDR1 MDHEN, CDR2 SYDVKM. Unmatched junction bases numbered 4, after V lost 8 bases and J lost 7 bases. The chain's CDR3 is CASQDRGLEQYF. In DNA, the CDR3 is TGTGCCAGCCAGGACAGGGGGCTAGAGCAGTACTTC.

This clonotype was detected ten times or more. V and J are TRBV5-1 and TRBJ2-2, with TRBD1 matching over 9 bases. With 3 bases clipped from V and 6 bases from J, the junction kept 9 bases outside the gene matches. Germline values: CDR1 SGHRS, CDR2 YFSETQ. This CDR3 contains 16 residues. CDR3 loop: CASSSKGQGFPGELFF. CDR3 nucleotide sequence: TGCGCCAGCAGCTCTAAGGGACAGGGATTCCCCGGGGAGCTGTTTTTT.

This clonotype showed up many times. The rearrangement uses TRBV28 and TRBJ2-5; a weak D match, TRBD1 (5 bases). This CDR3 spans 12 amino acids. Per the germline V gene, CDR1 is MDHEN and CDR2 is SYDVKM. Deletions cut 7 bases from V and 4 bases from J, with 10 bases between. DNA of the CDR3: TGTGCCAGCACTTGGGGCAGAGAGACCCAGTACTTC. This gives the protein CASTWGRETQYF.

This clonotype was seen ten or more times. V is TRBV6-5 and J is TRBJ2-7; 10 bases map to TRBD2. Trimming cost V 6 bases and J 0 bases; bases outside gene matches: 2. From germline, CDR1 is MNHEY and CDR2 SVGAGI. The CDR3 runs to 14 residues. CDR3 loop: CASRGLAVSYEQYF. CDR3 nucleotides: TGTGCCAGCAGAGGACTAGCGGTCTCCTACGAGCAGTACTTC.

Many counts were recorded for this clonotype. The chain links TRBV29-1 to TRBJ2-7; D unclear. Trimming shortened V by 4 bases and J by 0 bases, and 10 bases separated the two germline ends. The CDR3 sequence is 13 residues long. The germline V gene encodes CDR1 SQVTM and CDR2 ANQGSEA. The CDR3: CSVAGLSSYEQYF. In nucleotides, the CDR3 is TGCAGCGTTGCGGGCCTCAGCTCCTACGAGCAGTACTTC.

CDR3 DNA sequence: TGTGCCAGCAGCTTTTCACAGGGCCACGAGCAGTACTTC. This encodes CASSFSQGHEQYF. The rearrangement joins TRBV7-6 to TRBJ2-7; a possible D gene is TRBD1 (6 bases). This CDR3 has 13 amino acids. V was clipped by 3 bases and J by 5 bases, with 11 bases between them. Germline V gives CDR1 SGHVS, CDR2 FNYEAQ.

The sample holds a few counts of this clonotype. The chain couples TRBV29-1 to TRBJ1-1; no definite D call. The V and J ends lost 4 bases and 1 base respectively, with 10 bases between them. There are 13 residues in the CDR3. Germline V gene sequence: CDR1 SQVTM, CDR2 ANQGSEA. The CDR3 is CSVVAVGNTEAFF. CDR3 in DNA: TGCAGCGTTGTGGCAGTAGGGAACACTGAAGCTTTCTTT.

This clonotype was counted ten times or more. The chain joins TRBV6-1 to TRBJ1-5; D is undetermined. Germline V gene data show CDR1 as MNHNS and CDR2 as SASEGT. This CDR3 comprises 12 residues. The CDR3 nucleotides are TGTGCAGCGGGGAGAACGGATCAGCCCCAGCATTTT. Its protein is CAAGRTDQPQHF.

The V gene is TRBV7-8, the J gene TRBJ2-5; the match to TRBD1 covers 9 bases. V lost 6 bases to trimming and J lost 1 base; unmatched junction nucleotides: 3. This CDR3 contains 14 residues. Per germline, CDR1 SGHVS and CDR2 FQNEAQ. CDR3 nucleotide sequence: TGTGCCAGCAGGTTGGGACAGGGCCAAGAGACCCAGTACTTC. It yields the protein CASRLGQGQETQYF. The full variable domain, with the rest looked up from reference TRBV7-8 and TRBJ2-5, is GAGVSQSPRYKVAKRGQDVALRCDPISGHVSLFWYQQALGQGPEFLTYFQNEAQLDKSGLPSDRFFAERPEGSVSTLKIQRTQQEDSAVYLCASRLGQGQETQYFGPGTRLLVL.

This clonotype was recorded many times. V usage is TRBV5-1 and J usage is TRBJ2-7; no reliable D call. This CDR3 is built from 14 residues. V gave up 0 bases and J gave up 5 bases, with 12 bases separating them. Looked up from germline, CDR1 is SGHRS and CDR2 is YFSETQ. CDR3 bases: TGCGCCAGCAGCTTGGCCGTGGGCTCGGACGAGCAGTACTTC. The encoded protein is CASSLAVGSDEQYF.

The chain joins TRBV12-3 or TRBV12-4 to TRBJ1-1, with TRBD1 as a possible D gene (5 bases). CDR3 length: 11 residues. The germline V and J ends were trimmed by 3 bases and 7 bases, with 6 bases remaining between them. The CDR3 region is CASSFRDEAFF. The DNA for the CDR3 is TGTGCCAGCAGTTTCAGGGATGAAGCTTTCTTT.

This clonotype was observed many times. This chain uses TRBV15 with TRBJ2-7; D might be TRBD1 (5 bases). Germline-derived CDR1 and CDR2 are LNHNV and YYDKDF (reference sequence). This CDR3 region has 13 residues. Trimming stripped 0 bases from V and 4 bases from J, with 7 bases between. The DNA for the CDR3 is TGTGCCACCAGCAGAGATCCAGGGTACGAGCAGTACTTC. Protein sequence: CATSRDPGYEQYF. Looking up the rest from reference TRBV15 and TRBJ2-7 gives the full variable domain: DAMVIQNPRYQVTQFGKPVTLSCSQTLNHNVMYWYQQKSSQAPKLLFHYYDKDFNNEADTPDNFQSRRPNTSFCFLDIRSPGLGDTAMYLCATSRDPGYEQYFGPGTRLTVT.

This clonotype came up many times. V gene TRBV4-1 combines with J gene TRBJ2-7; 8 bases line up with TRBD1. The V gene end was trimmed by 0 bases and the J gene end by 1 base; junction bases not matched to a gene: 8. The germline V gene has CDR1 MGHRA and CDR2 YSYEKL. This CDR3 has 17 residues. In nucleotides, the CDR3 is TGCGCCAGCAGCCAAGATCCGCGCAGGGGGCAATCCTACGAGCAGTACTTC. It yields the protein CASSQDPRRGQSYEQYF.

This clonotype was observed a handful of times. CDR3 DNA: TGTGCCAGCAGCCAAGCTTGGGGGGGGTTAGCCAAAAACATTCAGTACTTC. It translates to CASSQAWGGLAKNIQYF. This sequence joins TRBV3-1 and TRBJ2-4, with 7 bases fitting TRBD2. This CDR3 has 17 residues. J gave up 0 bases and V 1 base, and 6 bases lay outside the gene matches. Germline-derived CDR1 and CDR2 are LGHDT and YNNKEL (reference sequence).

The V gene is TRBV27, the J gene TRBJ1-2; D is uncertain. Germline V CDR1 and CDR2: MNHEY, SMNVEV (reference sequence). The V gene lost 1 base and the J gene lost 2 bases, with 11 bases spanning the gap. The CDR3 is 15 residues long. CDR3 sequence: CASSLFSAGNYGYTF. CDR3 nucleotides: TGTGCCAGCAGTTTATTTTCGGCTGGAAACTATGGCTACACCTTC.

About this clonotype itself: The CDR3 carries no conserved terminal phenylalanine or tryptophan, so it likely arises from a read error. The chain uses TRBV4-1 and TRBJ1-5; 7 nucleotides align to TRBD1. With V trimmed by 0 bases and J by 0 bases, 14 bases remained unmatched. This CDR3 region has 20 residues. The germline CDR1 and CDR2 sequences are MGHRA and YSYEKL. This chain's CDR3 is CASSQDTPGQFGNSNQPQHV. DNA for the CDR3: TGCGCCAGCAGCCAAGATACCCCGGGACAGTTCGGCAATAGCAATCAGCCCCAGCATGTT.

CDR3 region: CASSLVVENSPLHF. In nucleotides, the CDR3 is TGTGCCAGCAGCTTAGTGGTGGAGAATTCACCCCTCCACTTT. This rearrangement joins TRBV7-2 to TRBJ1-6; D uncertain. Germline V gene lookup returns CDR1 SGHTA and CDR2 FQGNSA. V was trimmed by 1 base and J by 7 bases, leaving 8 bases between them. This CDR3 spans 14 amino acids.

This clonotype occurred many times. The rearrangement links TRBV30 to TRBJ1-3, with no clear D. With 0 bases removed from V and 0 bases from J, the gap between germline ends came to 12 bases. The length of the CDR3 is 16 residues. In germline, CDR1 is GTSNPN, CDR2 SVGIG (reference sequence). The DNA for the CDR3 is TGTGCCTGGAGTGTCCCGATCAAGTACTCTGGAAACACCATATATTTT. As protein: CAWSVPIKYSGNTIYF.

This clonotype was seen ten or more times. The gene calls are TRBV28 and TRBJ2-7; 9 bases match TRBD1. Trimming removed 7 bases from V and 6 bases from J; junction bases left unmatched: 13. The CDR3 has 15 amino acids. The germline V gene has CDR1 MDHEN and CDR2 SYDVKM. The CDR3 nucleotides read TGTGCCAGCAATGACAAACAGGGGGCGCTTGCCGAGCAGTACTTC. Protein product: CASNDKQGALAEQYF. Supplemented by reference TRBV28 and TRBJ2-7, the full variable domain reads DVKVTQSSRYLVKRTGEKVFLECVQDMDHENMFWYRQDPGLGLRLIYFSYDVKMKEKGDIPEGYSVSREKKERFSLILESASTNQTSMYLCASNDKQGALAEQYFGPGTRLTVT.

The chain couples TRBV12-5 to TRBJ2-7; 12 bases agree with TRBD1. CDR1 is LGHNT, CDR2 FRNRAP, per germline. J gave up 5 bases and V 6 bases, and 2 bases lay outside the gene matches. CDR3 length equals 13 residues. CDR3 amino acids: CASGRDRGHEQYF. The CDR3, as DNA: TGTGCTAGTGGCAGGGACAGGGGGCACGAGCAGTACTTC.

At least ten counts were recorded for this clonotype. V usage is TRBV5-1 and J usage is TRBJ1-6, with 8 bases aligning to TRBD1. Germline CDR1 is SGHRS and CDR2 is YFSETQ. V lost 4 bases and J lost 10; bases outside the gene matches: 13. This CDR3 has 16 amino acids. CDR3 in amino acids: CASSTGQGRQWSPLHF. The CDR3 DNA sequence: TGCGCCAGCAGCACAGGACAGGGAAGGCAGTGGTCACCCCTCCACTTT.

The chain recombines TRBV6-1 with TRBJ2-5, with D uncertain. The CDR3 consists of 12 residues. From germline, CDR1 is MNHNS and CDR2 SASEGT. Trimming took 4 bases from V and 6 from J, leaving 9 bases between them. In DNA, the CDR3 is TGTGCCAGCAGTGGACCTGGGAAGACCCAGTACTTC. Translation: CASSGPGKTQYF.

Ten or more counts support this clonotype. V usage is TRBV7-9 and J usage is TRBJ1-1; D is uncertain. The CDR3 extends over 14 amino acids. V gave up 2 bases and J gave up 7 bases, with 14 bases separating them. Germline CDR1 SEHNR, CDR2 FQNEAQ (reference sequence). The CDR3, as DNA: TGTGCCAGCAGCTTACAGTCCCCGGACGATGAAGCTTTCTTT. Translated, it gives CASSLQSPDDEAFF.

In this sample, this clonotype turned up a few times. One junction end does not reproduce the germline sequence, and a read error may be involved. The J gene is TRBJ1-2, the V gene TRBV10-3; D not certain. From germline, CDR1 is ENHRY and CDR2 SYGVKD. This CDR3 has 14 residues. The CDR3 DNA reads TGTGCCATCAGTGGACTGCCAGATAACTATGGCTACATCTTC. Its translation: CAISGLPDNYGYIF.

This clonotype has at least ten counts. The rearrangement links TRBV6-6 to TRBJ2-5, with D maybe TRBD1 (6 bases). V was trimmed by 2 bases and J by 1 base, leaving 17 bases between them. Germline CDR1 and CDR2: MNHNY and SVGAGI (reference sequence). The CDR3 has 17 residues. CDR3 sequence (DNA): TGTGCCAGCAGTTACAGGGATATCCAGGGGAGCCAAGAGACCCAGTACTTC. Protein product: CASSYRDIQGSQETQYF.